This T cell receptor (beta chain) stems from a study of blood T cell repertoires in COVID-19. In the original workflow: Amplification from reference gene primers served as the basis for estimated nucleated cell counts. Assay used: immunoSEQ multiplex PCR; TCRdb lists only in-frame clones, some missing. D and trimming were read from the DNA, whereas the V and J calls and clone size are those reported in that table. This table has hundreds of thousands of clones, approximately 90% appearing once. The sequenced sample was PBMCs or T cells enriched from blood (not recorded which). This TCR was sampled from a woman under 30 who had recovered from COVID-19.

As DNA, the CDR3 is TGCGCCAGCAGCCCGGACCTAGGACAGCTAACCCTCTATGGCTACACCTTC. This translates into CASSPDLGQLTLYGYTF. The chain uses TRBV5-1 and TRBJ1-2, with D perhaps TRBD1 (6 bases). V gave up 4 bases and J gave up 4 bases, with 23 bases separating them. The CDR3 runs 17 residues. Germline CDR1 reads SGHRS; CDR2 reads YFSETQ.